The 17 T cell receptor beta chains below come from one sample, sequenced in a study of regulatory T cells in long-lasting Graves disease. Combining iRepertoire HTBI primers with Arm-PCR of CDR3 regions, the authors built TCR beta libraries. One entry per CDR3 protein, called by TCRdb with MiXCR from the multiplex PCR reads. The repertoire has about 530,000 distinct CDR3 sequences, about 16% of them found once; the top ten carry 20% to 25%. Time point: newly diagnosed GD, antithyroid drugs for less than 3 months. Scientists built the TCR library using RNA that was extracted from PBMCs. These data also featured in a second study, about T cells in Graves' hyperthyroidism and ophthalmopathy.

The material was peripheral blood mononuclear cells (PBMCs), obtained at new diagnosis, from a patient treated with antithyroid drugs. The receptors here all came from a woman aged 35-65 years with Graves disease.

The V and J genes are TRBV19 and TRBJ1-6; maybe TRBD1 (5 bases). Germline assignment: CDR1 LNHDA and CDR2 SQIVND (reference sequence). This CDR3 is 14 amino acids long. Between the trimmed V and J ends, which lost 8 bases and 0 bases, there was a span of 8 bases. CDR3: CASEGSSYNSPLHF. The CDR3 coding sequence is TGTGCCAGTGAGGGGAGCTCCTATAATTCACCCCTCCACTTT.

This clonotype was counted at least ten times. The chain joins TRBV7-9 to TRBJ2-2, with D possibly being TRBD2 (5 bases). This CDR3 has 14 amino acids. The V gene's germline CDR1 is SEHNR and CDR2 FQNEAQ (reference sequence). The V gene lost 4 bases and the J gene lost 10 bases, with 16 bases spanning the gap. The CDR3 region has the DNA TGTGCCAGCAGCTCACCCGTTGGAGGAATGGAGCTGTTTTTT. Its protein is CASSSPVGGMELFF.

The chain uses TRBV13 and TRBJ2-5, with TRBD1 matching over 7 bases. V trimming: 5 bases; J trimming: 3 bases; junction bases outside the gene matches: 6. Germline CDR1 is PRHDT and CDR2 is FYEKMQ (reference sequence). The CDR3 is made up of 14 amino acids. The CDR3 reads CASSNRDREETQYF. The CDR3 DNA is TGTGCCAGCAGCAACCGGGACAGAGAAGAGACCCAGTACTTC.

This clonotype came up many times. The chain combines TRBV4-1 with TRBJ1-1; the D gene is possibly TRBD1 (5 bases). In germline, CDR1 is MGHRA, CDR2 YSYEKL. This CDR3 spans 14 amino acids. V lost 3 bases and J lost 2, with 10 bases in between. CDR3 amino acids: CASSHRQSNTEAFF. For the CDR3, the DNA is TGCGCCAGCAGCCATCGACAGTCAAACACTGAAGCTTTCTTT.

This clonotype showed up just a few times. The V and J genes are TRBV20-1 and TRBJ2-4; D is possibly TRBD1 or TRBD2 (5 bases each). Per germline, CDR1 DFQATT and CDR2 SNEGSKA (reference sequence). This CDR3 comprises 15 residues. V was cut by 6 bases and J by 2 bases, with 17 bases left in between. CDR3 in DNA: TGCAGTGCCAAACACGGGGTGGACACCAAAAACATTCAGTACTTC. It is translated as CSAKHGVDTKNIQYF.

This clonotype was detected only a few times. The chain recombines TRBV30 with TRBJ1-1; tentative D call: TRBD1 (6 bases). Germline CDR1 is GTSNPN and CDR2 is SVGIG (reference sequence). V dropped 4 bases and J dropped 1 base, with 16 bases sitting between them. The CDR3 spans 15 residues. The CDR3 DNA reads as TGTGCCTGGACCACTACCGGGACAAGGAACACTGAAGCTTTCTTT. Protein: CAWTTTGTRNTEAFF.

This clonotype was picked up a small number of times. The V gene is TRBV6-1, the J gene TRBJ1-5; TRBD1 might be the D (5 bases). The CDR3 spans 14 residues. Trimming left V 7 bases short and J 0 bases short, with 10 bases between. Per the germline V gene, CDR1 is MNHNS and CDR2 is SASEGT. CDR3 in DNA: TGTGCCAGCACCCAGGGTTATAGCAATCAGCCCCAGCATTTT. The encoded protein is CASTQGYSNQPQHF.

The table lists this clonotype with many counts. The chain couples TRBV3-1 to TRBJ2-1, with TRBD2 matching over 8 bases. J gave up 1 base and V 4 bases, and 9 bases lay outside the gene matches. CDR1 and CDR2 from the germline V gene are LGHDT and YNNKEL (reference sequence). The CDR3 extends over 17 amino acids. CDR3 loop: CASSRGFSGESYNEQFF. CDR3 nucleotide sequence: TGTGCCAGCAGCCGCGGGTTTAGCGGGGAGTCCTACAATGAGCAGTTCTTC.

Points on this clonotype: Germline and junction disagree at one end, which may indicate a read error. This chain links TRBV6-1 with TRBJ1-1; perhaps TRBD1 as D (6 bases). The CDR3 loop spans 15 amino acids. Germline lookup yields CDR1 MNHNS and CDR2 SASEGT. CDR3 DNA sequence: TGTGCCACCAGTGATTCGGGTCGGGGGGCCACTGAAGCTTTCTTT. The encoded protein is CATSDSGRGATEAFF.

This clonotype was detected ten times or more. The CDR3 nucleotides are TGTGCCAGCAGTTCCGGGACAACCTACGAGCAGTACTTC. This sequence encodes CASSSGTTYEQYF. The chain is built from TRBV28 and TRBJ2-7; D might be TRBD1 (6 bases). This CDR3 has 13 residues. V shed 4 bases and J shed 2 bases, with 9 bases lying between them. From germline, CDR1 is MDHEN and CDR2 SYDVKM.

Concerning this clonotype: This could be a read error, since a much larger clone is one nucleotide away. V is TRBV6-1 and J is TRBJ1-1; 7 nucleotides align to TRBD1. Germline CDR1 and CDR2: MNHNS and SASEGT. The junction had 10 bases not matched to a gene; V was cut back by 3 bases and J by 0 bases. This CDR3 has 17 amino acids. The DNA of the CDR3 is TGTGCCAGCAGTGAGCGGGGGGACAGAAAGATGAACACTGAAGCTTTCTTT. This encodes CASSERGDRKMNTEAFF.

This clonotype occurred a few times. The chain employs TRBV7-9 and TRBJ2-7, with 8 bases lining up with TRBD1. Germline V gene lookup returns CDR1 SEHNR and CDR2 FQNEAQ (reference sequence). The CDR3 is 14 amino acids. The V and J ends lost 7 bases and 3 bases, in that order; junction bases with no gene match: 8. For the CDR3, the DNA is TGTGCCAGCACCAGTAAGGACAGGGTCTACGAGCAGTACTTC. It translates to CASTSKDRVYEQYF.

Remarks on this clonotype: The junction shows a germline mismatch at one end, possibly a read error. V and J are TRBV28 and TRBJ2-7; maybe TRBD1 (5 bases). This CDR3 is 15 amino acids long. Germline V gene lookup returns CDR1 MDHEN and CDR2 SYDVKM. As DNA, the CDR3 is TGTGCCAGCAGGGATGCCCGCCAGGGAAGCTACAAGCAGTACTTC. It codes for CASRDARQGSYKQYF.

This clonotype was observed a few times. As DNA, the CDR3 is TGCAGTGCTAGAGGCGCGTCACAGGGGGACGCTGGCTACACCTTC. It specifies CSARGASQGDAGYTF. The rearrangement joins TRBV20-1 to TRBJ1-2; 8 bases map to TRBD1. The CDR3 is made up of 15 amino acids. Germline V gene sequence: CDR1 DFQATT, CDR2 SNEGSKA (reference sequence). After removal of 1 base from V and 7 bases from J, the junction contained 11 bases not matched to a gene.

The sample holds many counts of this clonotype. Here the CDR3 reads CASSSGQVPIEAFF. CDR3 DNA: TGTGCCAGCAGTTCGGGACAGGTTCCGATTGAAGCTTTCTTT. The rearrangement joins TRBV28 to TRBJ1-1; 8 bases map to TRBD1. Germline CDR1 and CDR2: MDHEN and SYDVKM. Losses at the gene ends were 4 bases for V and 7 bases for J; bases not matched to a gene: 8. The CDR3 extends over 14 amino acids.

This sequence joins TRBV20-1 and TRBJ2-1; D not certain. The CDR3 sequence is 12 residues long. Per germline, CDR1 DFQATT and CDR2 SNEGSKA (reference sequence). With 4 bases removed from V and 9 bases from J, the gap between germline ends came to 13 bases. CDR3 DNA sequence: TGCAGTGCTAAGCGTTTTGGCCTTGAGCAGTTCTTC. This gives the protein CSAKRFGLEQFF.

The genes are TRBV30 and TRBJ1-1; D is possibly TRBD1 (6 bases). This CDR3 contains 14 residues. The V and J ends lost 2 bases and 6 bases respectively, with 16 bases between them. Germline values: CDR1 GTSNPN, CDR2 SVGIG (reference sequence). The CDR3 DNA follows: TGTGCCTGGAGTTTCACAGGGAGGTTCGCTGAAGCTTTCTTT. Translating gives CAWSFTGRFAEAFF.